This TCR beta chain was documented in a study of STAT5B mutations in CD4+ large granular lymphocyte leukemia. Sequencing was performed with immunoSEQ multiplex PCR; in TCRdb, only in-frame clones are kept and a portion is missing. Found here are 30,000 to 40,000 clones, approximately 89% of them singletons; the top ten hold more than 0.95%. Remarks on this clone: Its target is not known.

Study-level results: The CD4+ versus CD8+ T-LGLL clonality difference may reflect limited sample size. No patients shared main leukemic clonotypes, though about 25% appeared at low frequency elsewhere. CD4-sorted patient repertoires seemed more clonal than healthy CD4+ repertoires.

The origin of this receptor is a human donor in good health. Material: CD4+ T cells from blood buffy coats.

The CDR3 loop reads CASSASGQGVRSGEKLFF. CDR3 coding DNA: TGTGCCAGCAGTGCTTCAGGACAGGGGGTCCGGAGTGGCGAAAAACTGTTTTTT. J is TRBJ1-4 and V is TRBV25-1, with 10 bases fitting TRBD1. V shed 4 bases, J shed 8 bases, and the junction held 16 bases outside the gene matches. The CDR3 runs 18 residues. Germline loops: CDR1 MGHDK, CDR2 SYGVNS.